The present T cell receptor beta chain was sequenced within a study of CD8+ T cells in alopecia areata. Following extraction, RNA underwent reverse transcription to cDNA, which served as the sequencing template. Only in-frame clones appear in the TCRdb table, and some are missing; sequencing was by immunoSEQ multiplex PCR. The table includes fewer than 200,000 clones, 59% detected once. In its sample, this clone was seen a few times. The receptor comes from a human donor with alopecia areata. This specimen consisted of CD4+ T cells sorted from blood, obtained at week 0.

CDR3 sequence: CSVAGQFSGANVLTF. DNA for the CDR3: TGCAGCGTCGCTGGACAGTTCTCTGGGGCCAACGTCCTGACTTTC. V gene TRBV29-1 combines with J gene TRBJ2-6; possible D gene TRBD1, 6 bases. Trimming removed 6 bases at V and 0 bases at J, with 12 bases between. In germline, CDR1 is SQVTM, CDR2 ANQGSEA. There are 15 residues in the CDR3.